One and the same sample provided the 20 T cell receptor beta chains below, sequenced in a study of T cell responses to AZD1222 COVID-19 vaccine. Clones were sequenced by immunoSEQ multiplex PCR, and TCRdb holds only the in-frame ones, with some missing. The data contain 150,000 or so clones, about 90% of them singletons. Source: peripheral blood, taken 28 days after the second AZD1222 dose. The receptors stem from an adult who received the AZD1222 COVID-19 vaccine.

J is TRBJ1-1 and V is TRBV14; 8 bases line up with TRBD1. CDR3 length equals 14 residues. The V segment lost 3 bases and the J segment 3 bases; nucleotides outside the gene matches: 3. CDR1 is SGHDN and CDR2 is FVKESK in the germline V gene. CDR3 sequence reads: CASSHRTGHTEAFF. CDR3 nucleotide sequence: TGTGCCAGCAGCCACCGGACAGGGCACACTGAAGCTTTCTTT.

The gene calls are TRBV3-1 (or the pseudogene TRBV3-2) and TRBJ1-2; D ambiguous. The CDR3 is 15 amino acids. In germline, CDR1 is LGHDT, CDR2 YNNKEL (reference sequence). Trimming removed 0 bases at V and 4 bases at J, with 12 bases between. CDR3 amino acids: CASSQDTTVIYGYTF. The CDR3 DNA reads TGTGCCAGCAGCCAAGATACGACGGTTATCTATGGCTACACCTTC.

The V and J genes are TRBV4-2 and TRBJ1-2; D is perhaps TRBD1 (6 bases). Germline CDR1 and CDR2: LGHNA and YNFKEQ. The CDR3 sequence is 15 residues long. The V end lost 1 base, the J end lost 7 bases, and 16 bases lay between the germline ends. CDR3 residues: CASSQGSGGESGYTF. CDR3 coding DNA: TGTGCCAGCAGCCAAGGGTCGGGGGGCGAGAGTGGCTACACCTTC.

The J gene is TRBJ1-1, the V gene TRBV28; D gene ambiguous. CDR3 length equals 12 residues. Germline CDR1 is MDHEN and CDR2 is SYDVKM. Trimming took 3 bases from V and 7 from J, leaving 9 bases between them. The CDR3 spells CASSFLVNEAFF. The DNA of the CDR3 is TGTGCCAGCAGTTTTCTTGTTAATGAAGCTTTCTTT.

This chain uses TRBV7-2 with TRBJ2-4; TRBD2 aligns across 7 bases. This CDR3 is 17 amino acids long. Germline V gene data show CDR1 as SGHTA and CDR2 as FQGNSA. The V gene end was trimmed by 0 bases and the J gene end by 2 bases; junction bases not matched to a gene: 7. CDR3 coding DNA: TGTGCCAGCAGCTTAGCGGGGGGGGTCCCTTCCAAAAACATTCAGTACTTC. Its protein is CASSLAGGVPSKNIQYF. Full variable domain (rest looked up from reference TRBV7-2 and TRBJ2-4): GAGVSQSPSNKVTEKGKDVELRCDPISGHTALYWYRQSLGQGLEFLIYFQGNSAPDKSGLPSDRFSAERTGGSVSTLTIQRTQQEDSAVYLCASSLAGGVPSKNIQYFGAGTRLSVL.

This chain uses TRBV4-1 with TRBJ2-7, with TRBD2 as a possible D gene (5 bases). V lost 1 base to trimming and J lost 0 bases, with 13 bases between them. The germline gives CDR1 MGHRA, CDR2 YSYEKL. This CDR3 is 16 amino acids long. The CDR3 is CASSQGRTRASYEQYF. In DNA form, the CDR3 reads TGCGCCAGCAGCCAAGGTCGAACTAGAGCCTCCTACGAGCAGTACTTC.

CDR3 protein: CASSFQRQGQFF. The CDR3 nucleotides are TGTGCCAGCAGTTTCCAGCGGCAGGGGCAGTTCTTC. The genes are TRBV12-3 or TRBV12-4 and TRBJ2-1; the D call may be TRBD1 or TRBD2 (5 bases each). The CDR3 is made up of 12 amino acids. Trimming took off 3 bases at V and 12 bases at J, with 12 bases between the two ends.

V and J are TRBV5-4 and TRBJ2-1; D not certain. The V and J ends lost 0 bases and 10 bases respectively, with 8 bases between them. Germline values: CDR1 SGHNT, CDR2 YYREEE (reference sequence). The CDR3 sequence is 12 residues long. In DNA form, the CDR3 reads TGTGCCAGCAGCTTGGGGCAGGAGGAGCAGTTCTTC. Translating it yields CASSLGQEEQFF.

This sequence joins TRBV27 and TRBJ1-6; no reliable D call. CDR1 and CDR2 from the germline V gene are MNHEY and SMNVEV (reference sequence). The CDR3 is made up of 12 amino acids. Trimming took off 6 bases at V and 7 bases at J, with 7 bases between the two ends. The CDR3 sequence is CASREYNSPLHF. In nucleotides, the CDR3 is TGTGCCAGCAGAGAATACAATTCACCCCTCCACTTT.

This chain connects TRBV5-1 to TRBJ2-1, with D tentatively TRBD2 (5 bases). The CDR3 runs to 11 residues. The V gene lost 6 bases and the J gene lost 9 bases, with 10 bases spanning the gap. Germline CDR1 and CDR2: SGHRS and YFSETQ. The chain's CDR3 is CASNSEAEQFF. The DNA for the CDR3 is TGCGCCAGCAATTCGGAGGCTGAGCAGTTCTTC.

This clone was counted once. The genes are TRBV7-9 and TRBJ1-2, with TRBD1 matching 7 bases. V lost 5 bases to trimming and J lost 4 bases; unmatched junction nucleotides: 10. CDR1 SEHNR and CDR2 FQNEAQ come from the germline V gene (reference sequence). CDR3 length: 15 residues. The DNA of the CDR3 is TGTGCCAGCAGCCTATACAGGGGAGGTGGCTATGGCTACACCTTC. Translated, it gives CASSLYRGGGYGYTF.

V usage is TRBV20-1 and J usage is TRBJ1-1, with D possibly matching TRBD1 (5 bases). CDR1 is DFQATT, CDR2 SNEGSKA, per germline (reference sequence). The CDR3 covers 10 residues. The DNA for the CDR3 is TGCGGTTGGGGGGGCACTGAAGCTTTCTTT. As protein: CGWGGTEAFF.

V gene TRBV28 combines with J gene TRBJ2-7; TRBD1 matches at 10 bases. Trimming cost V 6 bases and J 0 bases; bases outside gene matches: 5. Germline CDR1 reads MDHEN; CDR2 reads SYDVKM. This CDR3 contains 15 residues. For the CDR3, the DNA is TGTGCCAGCAGAGACCGGGACAGGGGCTCCTACGAGCAGTACTTC. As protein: CASRDRDRGSYEQYF. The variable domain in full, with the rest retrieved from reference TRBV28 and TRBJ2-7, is DVKVTQSSRYLVKRTGEKVFLECVQDMDHENMFWYRQDPGLGLRLIYFSYDVKMKEKGDIPEGYSVSREKKERFSLILESASTNQTSMYLCASRDRDRGSYEQYFGPGTRLTVT.

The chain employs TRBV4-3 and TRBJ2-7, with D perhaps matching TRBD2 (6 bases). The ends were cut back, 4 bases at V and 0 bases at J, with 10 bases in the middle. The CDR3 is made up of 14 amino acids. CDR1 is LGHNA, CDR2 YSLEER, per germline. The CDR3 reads CASSPGRGSYEQYF. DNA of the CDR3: TGCGCCAGCAGCCCCGGGCGGGGCTCCTACGAGCAGTACTTC.

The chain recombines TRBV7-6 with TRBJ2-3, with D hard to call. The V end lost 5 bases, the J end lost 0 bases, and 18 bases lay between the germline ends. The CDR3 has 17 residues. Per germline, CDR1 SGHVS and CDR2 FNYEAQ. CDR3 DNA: TGTGCCAGCAGCCCCACACCCACATGGCGGAGCACAGATACGCAGTATTTT. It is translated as CASSPTPTWRSTDTQYF. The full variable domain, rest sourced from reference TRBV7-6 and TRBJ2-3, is GAGVSQSPRYKVTKRGQDVALRCDPISGHVSLYWYRQALGQGPEFLTYFNYEAQQDKSGLPNDRFSAERPEGSISTLTIQRTEQRDSAMYRCASSPTPTWRSTDTQYFGPGTRLTVL.

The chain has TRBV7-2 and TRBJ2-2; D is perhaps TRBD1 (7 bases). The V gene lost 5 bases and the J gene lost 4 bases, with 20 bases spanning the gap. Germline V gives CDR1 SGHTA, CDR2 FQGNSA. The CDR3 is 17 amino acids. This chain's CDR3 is CASSRLSQGRGTGELFF. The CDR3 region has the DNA TGTGCCAGCAGCCGTCTTTCACAGGGGCGGGGCACCGGGGAGCTGTTTTTT.

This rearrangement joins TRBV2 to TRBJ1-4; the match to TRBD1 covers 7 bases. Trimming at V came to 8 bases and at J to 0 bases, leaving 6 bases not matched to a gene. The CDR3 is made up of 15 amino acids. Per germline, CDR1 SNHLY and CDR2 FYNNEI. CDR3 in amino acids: CASGAGTATNEKLFF. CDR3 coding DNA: TGTGCCAGCGGCGCCGGGACAGCAACTAATGAAAAACTGTTTTTT.

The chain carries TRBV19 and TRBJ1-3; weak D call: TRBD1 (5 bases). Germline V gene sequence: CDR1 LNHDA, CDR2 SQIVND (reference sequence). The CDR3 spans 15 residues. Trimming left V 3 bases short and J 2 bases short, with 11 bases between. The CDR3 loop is CASSIRPGPGNTIYF. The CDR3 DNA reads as TGTGCCAGTAGTATCCGCCCGGGACCTGGAAACACCATATATTTT.

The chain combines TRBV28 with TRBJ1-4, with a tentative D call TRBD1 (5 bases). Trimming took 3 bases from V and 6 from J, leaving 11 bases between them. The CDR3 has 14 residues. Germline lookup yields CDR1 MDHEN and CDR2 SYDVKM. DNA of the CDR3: TGTGCCAGCAGTTTTCCCGGGACGCATGAAAAACTGTTTTTT. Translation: CASSFPGTHEKLFF.

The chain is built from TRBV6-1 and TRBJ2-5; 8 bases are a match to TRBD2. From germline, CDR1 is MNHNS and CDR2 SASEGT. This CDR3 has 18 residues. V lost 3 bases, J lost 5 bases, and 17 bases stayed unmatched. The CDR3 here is CASSEVPGGTRGRETQYF. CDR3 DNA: TGTGCCAGCAGTGAGGTTCCCGGGGGGACTAGGGGTAGGGAGACCCAGTACTTC.